This T cell receptor (beta chain) comes out of a study of blood T cells in healthy people across ages. In regard to this clonotype: Its matching antigen is unknown.

Using a J-beta primer mix together with a sample-barcoded 5' primer, a second PCR was run for about 7 to 12 cycles. Tags on each cDNA molecule came from a template-switch adaptor with 12 random nucleotides. MiXCR, run by TCRdb on the 5' RACE reads, gives a single entry per CDR3 protein. The top ten hold more than 6% of the sample, which has about 1.4 million distinct CDR3 sequences, around 59% seen once. The V end lost 3 bases, the J end lost 5 bases, and 12 bases lay between the germline ends. Germline V gene lookup returns CDR1 SGHRS and CDR2 YFSETQ. The CDR3 covers 14 residues. Study-level points and caveats: Investigators treated diversity estimates from one million T cells as underestimates.

Ranging in age from about 6 to 100, the donors were healthy Caucasian individuals from Russia. The V gene is TRBV5-1, the J gene TRBJ2-1, with a possible D match to TRBD2 (5 bases). Sequenced material: blood. The source of this sequence is a man aged 18 to 35 in good health. The CDR3 coding sequence is TGCGCCAGCAGCTCCTGGACGGGAAACAATGAGCAGTTCTTC. It encodes CASSSWTGNNEQFF.